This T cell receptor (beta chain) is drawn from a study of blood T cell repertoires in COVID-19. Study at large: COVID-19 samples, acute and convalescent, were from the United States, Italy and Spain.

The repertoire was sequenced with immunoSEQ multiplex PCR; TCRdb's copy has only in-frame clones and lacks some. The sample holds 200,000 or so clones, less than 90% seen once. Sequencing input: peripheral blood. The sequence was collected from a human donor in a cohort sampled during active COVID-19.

The CDR3 reads CASSEFVPGQGETQYF. The CDR3 region has the DNA TGCGCCAGCAGTGAGTTTGTCCCGGGACAGGGGGAGACCCAGTACTTC. The gene calls are TRBV10-2 and TRBJ2-5; 10 nucleotides line up with TRBD1. The CDR3 contains 16 residues. Trimming at V came to 1 base and at J to 5 bases, leaving 7 bases not matched to a gene. The germline gives CDR1 WSHSY, CDR2 SAAADI.